This is a list of T cell receptor beta chains from one sample in a study of cytomegalovirus exposure and HLA in healthy donors. Measured with immunoSEQ multiplex PCR; TCRdb has only the in-frame clones, and not every one. The sample carries roughly 120,000 clones, 80% recorded once. The sequencing sample was made of PBMCs. The source is a man between 25 and 39 years old in good health and CMV-seronegative. CDR3s include the opening cysteine and the closing phenylalanine or tryptophan. A D gene is named only where the DNA matches it firmly. Where a row states a size, it is once, few, many or the class of an expanded clone; other rows omit it.

J gene,D gene,V gene,clone size,CDR3 protein,CDR3 DNA
TRBJ2-7,TRBD2,TRBV5-1,NA,CASSLVGGLAYEQYF,TGCGCCAGCAGCTTGGTTGGGGGACTAGCTTACGAGCAGTACTTC
TRBJ2-7,TRBD2,TRBV7-9,NA,CASSSTSGLLYEQYF,TGTGCCAGCAGCTCCACTAGCGGGCTTTTATACGAGCAGTACTTC
TRBJ2-7,TRBD1,TRBV29-1,NA,CSVEVTGGREGEQYF,TGCAGCGTTGAAGTGACAGGGGGCCGAGAAGGTGAGCAGTACTTC
TRBJ2-7,TRBD2,TRBV7-9,NA,CASSPGSGSSYEQYF,TGTGCCAGCAGCCCAGGCAGCGGGAGTTCCTACGAGCAGTACTTC
TRBJ2-2,TRBD1,TRBV19,NA,CASSNDRVCAGELFF,TGTGCCAGTAGTAACGACAGGGTTTGTGCCGGGGAGCTGTTTTTT
TRBJ1-1,NA,TRBV6-1,NA,CASSESLGRRSEAFF,TGTGCCAGCAGTGAAAGTTTAGGGAGACGGTCGGAAGCTTTCTTT
TRBJ1-4,NA,TRBV19,once,CASSGTRNEKLFF,TGTGCCAGTAGTGGGACACGGAATGAAAAACTGTTTTTT
TRBJ2-1,TRBD2,TRBV19,NA,CASTLSGTSGSYNEQFF,TGTGCCAGTACATTGTCTGGGACTAGCGGATCCTACAATGAGCAGTTCTTC
TRBJ2-7,NA,TRBV6-5,NA,CASSYGVSYEQYF,TGTGCCAGCAGTTATGGAGTCTCCTACGAGCAGTACTTC
TRBJ2-7,NA,TRBV18,NA,CASSRLSSLYEQYF,TGTGCCAGCTCACGATTGTCGAGTTTATACGAGCAGTACTTC
TRBJ2-7,NA,TRBV29-1,NA,CSAPKIWVSSSYEQYF,TGCAGCGCTCCCAAGATCTGGGTTTCTAGCTCCTACGAGCAGTACTTC
TRBJ1-5,NA,TRBV21-1,NA,CASRGGYRGSASNQPQHF,TGTGCCAGCAGGGGTGGTTACAGGGGCTCAGCTAGCAATCAGCCCCAGCATTTT
TRBJ2-5,TRBD2,TRBV30,NA,CAWSVVLAEETQYF,TGTGCCTGGAGTGTGGTACTAGCGGAGGAGACCCAGTACTTC
TRBJ2-7,TRBD2,TRBV9,NA,CASSEGWTSEAYEQYF,TGTGCCAGCAGCGAAGGGTGGACTAGCGAGGCCTACGAGCAGTACTTC
TRBJ1-1,NA,TRBV6-5,few,CASSYFASNTEAFF,TGTGCCAGCAGTTATTTTGCGAGCAACACTGAAGCTTTCTTT
TRBJ1-1,NA,TRBV6-5,NA,CASSSRGLNTEAFF,TGTGCCAGCAGTTCGCGGGGCCTGAACACTGAAGCTTTCTTT
TRBJ1-4,TRBD1,TRBV19,NA,CASSIQGASEKLFF,TGTGCCAGTAGTATCCAGGGGGCGAGTGAAAAACTGTTTTTT
TRBJ1-2,TRBD1,TRBV27,NA,CASSPGTGGDYGYTF,TGTGCCAGCAGTCCAGGGACAGGGGGCGACTATGGCTACACCTTC
TRBJ1-1,TRBD1,TRBV7-3,NA,CASSSTGTVNTEAFF,TGTGCCAGCAGCTCTACCGGGACAGTGAACACTGAAGCTTTCTTT
TRBJ1-3,NA,TRBV6-5,NA,CASSYTGFSGNTIYF,TGTGCCAGCAGTTATACAGGGTTCTCTGGAAACACCATATATTTT
TRBJ1-5,TRBD1,TRBV12-5,NA,CASAPGGPYLAQHF,TGTGCTAGTGCTCCAGGGGGCCCCTATTTGGCCCAGCATTTT
TRBJ1-5,NA,TRBV6-1,NA,CASTTAGGNQPQHF,TGTGCCAGCACAACTGCAGGGGGCAATCAGCCCCAGCATTTT
TRBJ1-2,TRBD1,TRBV28,once,CATLSGQNYGYTF,TGTGCCACTCTGTCGGGACAGAACTATGGCTACACCTTC
TRBJ2-7,NA,TRBV5-6,NA,CASSAGYEQYF,TGTGCCAGCAGCGCCGGGTACGAGCAGTACTTC
TRBJ2-1,NA,TRBV6-5,NA,CASSLGGVPHNEQFF,TGTGCCAGCAGCCTAGGGGGGGTCCCCCACAATGAGCAGTTCTTC
TRBJ2-3,TRBD2,TRBV18,NA,CASSPGTSPDTQYF,TGTGCCAGCTCACCAGGGACTAGCCCGGATACGCAGTATTTT
TRBJ2-2,NA,TRBV7-2,NA,CASSQLGLNTGELFF,TGTGCCAGCAGCCAATTGGGACTTAACACCGGGGAGCTGTTTTTT
TRBJ2-7,NA,TRBV27,NA,CASSFDQGGEQYF,TGTGCCAGCAGTTTTGACCAGGGGGGCGAGCAGTACTTC
TRBJ1-2,TRBD1,TRBV2,NA,CASRDHRGKRGGYTF,TGTGCCAGCAGAGACCACAGGGGGAAAAGGGGTGGCTACACCTTC